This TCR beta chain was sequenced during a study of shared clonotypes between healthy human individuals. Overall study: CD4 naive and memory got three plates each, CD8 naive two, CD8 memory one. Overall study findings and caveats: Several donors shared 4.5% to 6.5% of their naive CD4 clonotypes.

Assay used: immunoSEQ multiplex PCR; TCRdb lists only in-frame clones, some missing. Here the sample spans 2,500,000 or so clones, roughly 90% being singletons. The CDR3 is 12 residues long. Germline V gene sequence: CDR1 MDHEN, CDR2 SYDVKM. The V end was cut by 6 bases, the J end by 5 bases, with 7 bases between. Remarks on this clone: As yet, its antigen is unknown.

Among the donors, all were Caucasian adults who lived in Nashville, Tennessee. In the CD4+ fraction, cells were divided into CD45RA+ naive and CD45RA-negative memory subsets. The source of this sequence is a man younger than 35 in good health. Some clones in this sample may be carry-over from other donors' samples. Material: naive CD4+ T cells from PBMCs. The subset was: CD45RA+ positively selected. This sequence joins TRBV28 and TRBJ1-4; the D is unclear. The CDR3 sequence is CASRNINEKLFF. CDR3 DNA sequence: TGTGCCAGCAGGAACATAAATGAAAAACTGTTTTTT.